The next 26 T cell receptor beta chains were all read from a single sample in a study of blood T cells in healthy people across ages (dated by TCRdb to the mid-2010s). Library preparation used 5' RACE. The sequencer listed for this sample is Illumina HiSeq 2500. A second PCR of about 6 to 11 cycles was performed with a sample-barcoded 5' primer and a J-beta primer mix. TCRdb reanalyzed the raw reads on its own, using fastp at Q25 for trimming and MiXCR for clone calling, and kept in-frame beta chains. One record per CDR3 amino acid sequence lists the most common genes and DNA. This sample gives about 600,000 distinct CDR3 sequences in total; 47% of them show up just once. The leading ten clones occupy around 24% of the sample. Specimen: blood. These receptors came from a man older than 75 in good health.

This chain connects TRBV28 to TRBJ1-4; TRBD1 might be the D (5 bases). The CDR3 consists of 15 residues. Trimming pared 3 bases from V and 3 bases from J, leaving 11 bases between. The germline V gene has CDR1 MDHEN and CDR2 SYDVKM. Here the CDR3 reads CASSFGGGANEKLFF. The CDR3 DNA sequence: TGTGCCAGCAGTTTCGGGGGGGGAGCTAATGAAAAACTGTTTTTT.

This clonotype has ten or more counts. This clone may be a read error of a much larger clone one base away. The V gene is TRBV6-5, the J gene TRBJ2-1, with a weak D call TRBD1 (6 bases). This CDR3 spans 15 amino acids. CDR1 is MNHEY, CDR2 SVGAGI, per germline. The V end was cut by 0 bases, the J end by 9 bases, with 15 bases between. As DNA, the CDR3 is TGTGCCAGCAGTTACTCGGTTACAGGGCATGGTGAGCAGTTCTTC. Translating it yields CASSYSVTGHGEQFF.

This clonotype was observed a handful of times. The rearrangement uses TRBV4-1 and TRBJ2-5; the D is unclear. Germline values: CDR1 MGHRA, CDR2 YSYEKL. This CDR3 contains 13 residues. Trimming took 1 base from V and 1 from J, leaving 4 bases between them. The CDR3 here is CASSQAFQETQYF. The CDR3 DNA reads TGCGCCAGCAGCCAAGCCTTCCAAGAGACCCAGTACTTC.

As regards this clonotype: Compared with germline, one end of the junction differs, possibly owing to a read error. The rearrangement uses TRBV15 and TRBJ2-1, with a tentative D call TRBD2 (6 bases). This CDR3 is 13 amino acids long. Germline CDR1 is LNHNV and CDR2 is YYDKDF (reference sequence). CDR3 in amino acids: CATRRGTYNEQFF. Here the CDR3 DNA reads TGTGCGACCAGACGCGGGACCTACAATGAGCAGTTCTTC.

The chain employs TRBV12-3 or TRBV12-4 and TRBJ2-3, with TRBD2 identical over 7 bases. CDR3 size: 11 residues. V lost 8 bases, J lost 6 bases, and 2 bases stayed unmatched. CDR3 sequence reads: CASEGGDTQYF. The CDR3 bases are TGTGCCAGCGAGGGAGGGGATACGCAGTATTTT.

A few counts support this clonotype. In nucleotides, the CDR3 is TGTGCCAGCACCCCTTCCTTCACGCAGTATTTT. Translated, it gives CASTPSFTQYF. The chain combines TRBV2 with TRBJ2-3; no clear D gene. V was trimmed by 7 bases and J by 9 bases, leaving 11 bases between them. This CDR3 has 11 amino acids. Germline CDR1 and CDR2: SNHLY and FYNNEI.

About this clonotype: A much larger clone differs from this one at a single base, so this may be a read error. The V gene is TRBV7-9, the J gene TRBJ2-1; maybe TRBD1 (5 bases). The V end lost 5 bases, the J end lost 13 bases, and 30 bases lay between the germline ends. The length of the CDR3 is 17 residues. The germline V gene has CDR1 SEHNR and CDR2 FQNEAQ (reference sequence). The CDR3 DNA reads TGTGCCAGCAGCCCCCTTAGGGGAAGGCGAGATATGGAGACCCAGTTCTTC. Protein product: CASSPLRGRRDMETQFF.

CDR3 region: CASSQGHERHNEQFF. DNA for the CDR3: TGCGCCAGCAGCCAAGGTCACGAGAGACACAATGAGCAGTTCTTC. This rearrangement joins TRBV4-3 to TRBJ2-1; D remains unclear. V was clipped by 1 base and J by 5 bases, with 12 bases between them. CDR3 length equals 15 residues. CDR1 and CDR2 (germline): LGHNA, YSLEER.

CDR3 nucleotides: TGCGCCAGCAGCGTCAGGACCGATTTCCAGGGGGAGCAGTACTTC. This sequence encodes CASSVRTDFQGEQYF. The chain uses TRBV5-1 and TRBJ2-7, with a weak D call TRBD1 (6 bases). Trimming shortened V by 4 bases and J by 7 bases, and 21 bases separated the two germline ends. The length of the CDR3 is 15 residues. From germline, CDR1 is SGHRS and CDR2 YFSETQ.

The genes are TRBV7-9 and TRBJ2-1, with TRBD2 matching over 8 bases. The CDR3 is made up of 16 amino acids. CDR1 is SEHNR, CDR2 FQNEAQ, per germline (reference sequence). The ends lost 3 bases at V and 6 bases at J; junction bases unmatched: 10. CDR3 DNA: TGTGCCAGCAGCTTGGGGAGCGGGGGTAGCATCAATGAGCAGTTCTTC. It yields the protein CASSLGSGGSINEQFF.

The rearrangement uses TRBV7-9 and TRBJ2-7; 7 nucleotides line up with TRBD1. Germline V CDR1 and CDR2: SEHNR, FQNEAQ (reference sequence). The CDR3 extends over 16 amino acids. V gave up 8 bases and J gave up 2 bases; unmatched junction bases: 15. The CDR3 DNA reads TGTGCCAGCGGGATGGGTGTGGGACAGCCTGCCTACGAGCAGTACTTC. Protein product: CASGMGVGQPAYEQYF.

This clonotype showed up just once. The chain employs TRBV20-1 and TRBJ1-1, with a tentative D call TRBD1 (6 bases). The V and J ends lost 4 bases and 0 bases respectively, with 9 bases between them. Germline lookup yields CDR1 DFQATT and CDR2 SNEGSKA (reference sequence). The CDR3 runs to 13 residues. The DNA of the CDR3 is TGCAGTGCTATACGACAGGTGAACACTGAAGCTTTCTTT. This encodes CSAIRQVNTEAFF.

The rearrangement joins TRBV30 to TRBJ1-2; no clear D gene. Looked up from germline, CDR1 is GTSNPN and CDR2 is SVGIG (reference sequence). There are 11 residues in the CDR3. Trimming left V 0 bases short and J 4 bases short, with 3 bases between. DNA of the CDR3: TGTGCCTGGAGTGTTGGCTATGGCTACACCTTC. This gives the protein CAWSVGYGYTF.

This clonotype was detected only a few times. The chain carries TRBV7-9 and TRBJ1-2; TRBD1 aligns across 8 bases. The CDR3 has 15 amino acids. V dropped 8 bases and J dropped 1; count of bases not matched to a gene: 9. Germline V gene lookup returns CDR1 SEHNR and CDR2 FQNEAQ (reference sequence). The chain's CDR3 is CASARGQGINYGYTF. The CDR3 DNA sequence: TGTGCCAGCGCCAGGGGGCAAGGAATTAACTATGGCTACACCTTC.

This clonotype was picked up a small number of times. This rearrangement joins TRBV5-1 to TRBJ2-7; the D gene is possibly TRBD1 (6 bases). The CDR3 has 15 residues. The V and J ends lost 0 bases and 5 bases respectively, with 15 bases between them. The V gene's germline CDR1 is SGHRS and CDR2 YFSETQ. The DNA of the CDR3 is TGCGCCAGCAGCTTGGAAGGCAGGGGTAGACACGAGCAGTACTTC. Its protein is CASSLEGRGRHEQYF.

This clonotype was found a few times. This chain joins TRBV7-2 and TRBJ2-1, with 10 bases identical to TRBD2. The CDR3 contains 16 residues. From germline, CDR1 is SGHTA and CDR2 FQGNSA. V was clipped by 4 bases and J by 0 bases; unmatched bases: 3. The CDR3 region is CASSSTSGDSYNEQFF. CDR3 coding DNA: TGTGCCAGCAGCTCCACTAGCGGGGACTCCTACAATGAGCAGTTCTTC.

This rearrangement joins TRBV7-2 to TRBJ1-2; D remains unclear. V was cut by 5 bases and J by 0 bases, with 10 bases left in between. This CDR3 is 14 amino acids long. Germline V gene lookup returns CDR1 SGHTA and CDR2 FQGNSA. The CDR3 sequence: CASSPDGPNYGYTF. The CDR3 nucleotides read TGTGCCAGCAGCCCCGACGGCCCTAACTATGGCTACACCTTC.

The V gene is TRBV13, the J gene TRBJ2-7; D gene unclear. The length of the CDR3 is 13 residues. Trimming took 4 bases from V and 3 from J, leaving 10 bases between them. CDR1 is PRHDT, CDR2 FYEKMQ, per germline (reference sequence). CDR3: CASSSFEFYEQYF. The CDR3 DNA reads TGTGCCAGCAGCTCTTTCGAATTCTACGAGCAGTACTTC.

As to this clonotype: A junction boundary mismatches the germline segment, possibly from a read error. The chain carries TRBV7-2 and TRBJ2-1; possible D gene TRBD1, 6 bases. The germline CDR1 and CDR2 sequences are SGHTA and FQGNSA. The CDR3 has 15 residues. The CDR3 DNA reads TGTGCCAACAGCTTTTCCACAGGGACGGGGAATGAGCAGTTCTTC. This codes for CANSFSTGTGNEQFF.

Ten or more counts support this clonotype. The V and J genes are TRBV5-1 and TRBJ2-2; D gene unclear. The CDR3 runs to 14 residues. Germline values: CDR1 SGHRS, CDR2 YFSETQ. V gave up 0 bases and J gave up 1 base, with 4 bases separating them. DNA for the CDR3: TGCGCCAGCAGCTTGGGACAGAACACCGGGGAGCTGTTTTTT. This gives the protein CASSLGQNTGELFF.

This clonotype was detected only a few times. V gene TRBV12-3 or TRBV12-4 combines with J gene TRBJ2-1; the match to TRBD1 covers 10 bases. J lost 7 bases, V lost 5 bases, and 8 bases had no gene match. CDR3 length: 15 residues. CDR3 coding DNA: TGTGCCAGCAGTCTCCGGGACAGGGGAGGAAATGAGCAGTTCTTC. Translation gives CASSLRDRGGNEQFF.

The table lists this clonotype with a few counts. This chain joins TRBV4-3 and TRBJ2-1; a weak D match, TRBD1 (6 bases). Trimming cost V 3 bases and J 4 bases, with 16 bases left between them. The CDR3 spans 16 residues. Looked up from germline, CDR1 is LGHNA and CDR2 is YSLEER. The CDR3 DNA reads TGCGCCAGCAGCCAGAGATGGGCAGGGGTTTACAATGAGCAGTTCTTC. This encodes CASSQRWAGVYNEQFF.

This clonotype has only a few counts. The V call is TRBV4-3, the J call TRBJ1-5, with D hard to call. The V gene's germline CDR1 is LGHNA and CDR2 YSLEER. Between the trimmed V and J ends, which lost 0 bases and 2 bases, there was a span of 8 bases. The CDR3 has 15 residues. CDR3 DNA sequence: TGCGCCAGCAGCCAAGATAGTAGGCGCAATCAGCCCCAGCATTTT. Translating gives CASSQDSRRNQPQHF.

The chain joins TRBV5-1 to TRBJ1-2; a weak D match, TRBD1 (5 bases). Deletions cut 2 bases from V and 8 bases from J, with 16 bases between. Germline CDR1 SGHRS, CDR2 YFSETQ. The CDR3 covers 14 residues. The CDR3 spells CASSFPRTPEGYTF. The CDR3 nucleotides are TGCGCCAGCAGCTTTCCGAGGACACCGGAGGGCTACACCTTC.

This clonotype was observed a handful of times. The chain combines TRBV4-1 with TRBJ1-2, with unresolved D. Looked up from germline, CDR1 is MGHRA and CDR2 is YSYEKL. The CDR3 length is 16 residues. With 0 bases removed from V and 3 bases from J, the gap between germline ends came to 14 bases. CDR3 loop: CASSQDPFLGHYGYTF. The CDR3 DNA is TGCGCCAGCAGCCAAGATCCGTTTCTAGGACACTATGGCTACACCTTC.

This clonotype was recorded a few times. The chain uses TRBV9 and TRBJ2-7; D might be TRBD2 (5 bases). The CDR3 length is 15 residues. Between the trimmed V and J ends, which lost 3 bases and 7 bases, there was a span of 20 bases. Germline V gives CDR1 SGDLS, CDR2 YYNGEE. The CDR3 bases are TGTGCCAGCAGCGCCGGGTCGTCGGGATACAATGAGCAGTACTTC. Its protein product is CASSAGSSGYNEQYF.